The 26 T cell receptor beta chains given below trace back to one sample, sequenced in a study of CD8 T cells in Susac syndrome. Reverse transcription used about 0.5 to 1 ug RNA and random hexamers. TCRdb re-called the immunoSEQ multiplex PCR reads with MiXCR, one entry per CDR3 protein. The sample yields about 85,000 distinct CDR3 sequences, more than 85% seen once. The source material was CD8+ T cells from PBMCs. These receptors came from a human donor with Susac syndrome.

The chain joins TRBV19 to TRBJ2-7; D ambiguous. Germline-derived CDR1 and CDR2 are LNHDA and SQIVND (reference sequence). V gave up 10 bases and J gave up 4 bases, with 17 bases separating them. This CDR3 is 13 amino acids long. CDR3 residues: CATPPDRSYEQYF. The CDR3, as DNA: TGTGCCACCCCTCCTGATAGGTCATACGAGCAGTACTTC. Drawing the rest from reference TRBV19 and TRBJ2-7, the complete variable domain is DGGITQSPKYLFRKEGQNVTLSCEQNLNHDAMYWYRQDPGQGLRLIYYSQIVNDFQKGDIAEGYSVSREKKESFPLTVTSAQKNPTAFYLCATPPDRSYEQYFGPGTRLTVT.

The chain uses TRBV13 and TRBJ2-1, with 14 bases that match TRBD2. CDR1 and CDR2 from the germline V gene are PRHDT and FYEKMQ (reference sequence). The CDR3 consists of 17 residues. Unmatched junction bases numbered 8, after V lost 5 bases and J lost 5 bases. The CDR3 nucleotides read TGTGCCAGCAGCATCGGGACTAGCGGGGGTTCTGACAATGAGCAGTTCTTC. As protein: CASSIGTSGGSDNEQFF. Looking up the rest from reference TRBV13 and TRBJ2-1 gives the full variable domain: AAGVIQSPRHLIKEKRETATLKCYPIPRHDTVYWYQQGPGQDPQFLISFYEKMQSDKGSIPDRFSAQQFSDYHSELNMSSLELGDSALYFCASSIGTSGGSDNEQFFGPGTRLTVL.

The DNA of the CDR3 is TGTGCCAGCATTGCCACAGATACGCAGTATTTT. Protein sequence: CASIATDTQYF. This rearrangement joins TRBV2 to TRBJ2-3; D gene uncertain. The CDR3 extends over 11 amino acids. CDR1 SNHLY and CDR2 FYNNEI come from the germline V gene. V lost 7 bases, J lost 2 bases, and 4 bases lay in between.

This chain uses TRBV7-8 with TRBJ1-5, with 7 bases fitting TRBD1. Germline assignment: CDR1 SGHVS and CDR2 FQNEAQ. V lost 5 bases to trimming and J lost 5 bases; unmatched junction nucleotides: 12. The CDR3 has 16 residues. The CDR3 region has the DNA TGTGCCAGCAGCCCTCCTTTCCGACAGGGAGATCAGCCCCAGCATTTT. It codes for CASSPPFRQGDQPQHF.

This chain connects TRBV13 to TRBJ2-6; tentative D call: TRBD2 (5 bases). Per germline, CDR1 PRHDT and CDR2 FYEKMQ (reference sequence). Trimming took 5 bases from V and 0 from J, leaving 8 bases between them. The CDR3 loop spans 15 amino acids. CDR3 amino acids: CASSPRDSGANVLTF. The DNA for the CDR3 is TGTGCCAGCAGCCCACGGGACTCTGGGGCCAACGTCCTGACTTTC.

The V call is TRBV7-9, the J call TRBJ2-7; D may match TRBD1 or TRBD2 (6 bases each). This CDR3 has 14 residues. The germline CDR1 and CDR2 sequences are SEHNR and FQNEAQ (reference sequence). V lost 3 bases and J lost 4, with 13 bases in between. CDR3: CASSFPGAQYEQYF. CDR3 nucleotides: TGTGCCAGCAGCTTTCCGGGGGCGCAATACGAGCAGTACTTC. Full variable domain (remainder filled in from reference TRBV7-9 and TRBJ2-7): DTGVSQNPRHKITKRGQNVTFRCDPISEHNRLYWYRQTLGQGPEFLTYFQNEAQLEKSRLLSDRFSAERPKGSFSTLEIQRTEQGDSAMYLCASSFPGAQYEQYFGPGTRLTVT.

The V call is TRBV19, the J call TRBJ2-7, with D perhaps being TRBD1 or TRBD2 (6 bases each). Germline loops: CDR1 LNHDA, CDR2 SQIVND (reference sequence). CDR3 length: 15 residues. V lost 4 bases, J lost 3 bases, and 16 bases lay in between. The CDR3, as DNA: TGTGCCAGTAGTACGCGACAGGAGGGGCTCTACGAGCAGTACTTC. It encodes CASSTRQEGLYEQYF.

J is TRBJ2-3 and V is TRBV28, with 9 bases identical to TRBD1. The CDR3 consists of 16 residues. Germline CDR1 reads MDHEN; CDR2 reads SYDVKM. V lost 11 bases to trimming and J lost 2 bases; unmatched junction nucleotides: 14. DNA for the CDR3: TGTGCCTCCCGACCTCCCGACAGGGGGGTCACAGATACGCAGTATTTT. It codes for CASRPPDRGVTDTQYF.

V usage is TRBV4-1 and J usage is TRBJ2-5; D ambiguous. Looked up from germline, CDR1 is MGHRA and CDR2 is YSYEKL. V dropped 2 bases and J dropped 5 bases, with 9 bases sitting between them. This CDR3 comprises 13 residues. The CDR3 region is CASSQTYSETQYF. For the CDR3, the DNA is TGCGCCAGCAGCCAAACCTACTCGGAGACCCAGTACTTC.

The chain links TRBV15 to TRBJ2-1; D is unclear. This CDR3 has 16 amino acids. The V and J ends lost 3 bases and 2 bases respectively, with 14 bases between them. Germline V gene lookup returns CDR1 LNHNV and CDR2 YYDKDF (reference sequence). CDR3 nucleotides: TGTGCCACCAGCAGGCCCACCCAGAGTCCCTACAATGAGCAGTTCTTC. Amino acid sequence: CATSRPTQSPYNEQFF.

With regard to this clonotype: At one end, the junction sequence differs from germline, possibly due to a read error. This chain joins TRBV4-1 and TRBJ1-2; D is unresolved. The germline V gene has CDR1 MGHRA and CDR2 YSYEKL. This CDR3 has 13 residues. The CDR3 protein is CASRQEPRDGYTF. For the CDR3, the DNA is TGCGCCAGCAGGCAAGAGCCTCGAGATGGCTACACCTTC.

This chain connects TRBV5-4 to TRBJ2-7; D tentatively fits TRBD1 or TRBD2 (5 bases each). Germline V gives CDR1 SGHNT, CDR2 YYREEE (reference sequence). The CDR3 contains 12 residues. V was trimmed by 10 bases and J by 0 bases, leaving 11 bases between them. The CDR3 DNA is TGTGCCTATAGAGGGGCCTCCTACGAGCAGTACTTC. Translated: CAYRGASYEQYF. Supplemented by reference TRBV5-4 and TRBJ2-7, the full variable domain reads ETGVTQSPTHLIKTRGQQVTLRCSSQSGHNTVSWYQQALGQGPQFIFQYYREEENGRGNFPPRFSGLQFPNYSSELNVNALELDDSALYLCAYRGASYEQYFGPGTRLTVT.

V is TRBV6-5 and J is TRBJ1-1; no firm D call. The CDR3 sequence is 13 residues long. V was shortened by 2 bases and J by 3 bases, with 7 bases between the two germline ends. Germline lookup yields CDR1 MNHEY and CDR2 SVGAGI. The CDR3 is CASSYRDDTEAFF. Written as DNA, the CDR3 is TGTGCCAGCAGTTACAGGGATGACACTGAAGCTTTCTTT.

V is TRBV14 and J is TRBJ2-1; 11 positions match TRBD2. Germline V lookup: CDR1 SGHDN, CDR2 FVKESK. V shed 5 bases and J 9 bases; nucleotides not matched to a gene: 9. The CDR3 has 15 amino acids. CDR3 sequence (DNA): TGTGCCAGCAGCACTCGCCGACTAGCGGGGACTGAGCAGTTCTTC. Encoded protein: CASSTRRLAGTEQFF.

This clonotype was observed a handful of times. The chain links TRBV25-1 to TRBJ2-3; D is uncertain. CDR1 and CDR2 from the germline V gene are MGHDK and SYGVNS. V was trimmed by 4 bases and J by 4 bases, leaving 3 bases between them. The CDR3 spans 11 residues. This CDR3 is CASSVSDTQYF. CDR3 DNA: TGTGCCAGCAGTGTCTCAGATACGCAGTATTTT.

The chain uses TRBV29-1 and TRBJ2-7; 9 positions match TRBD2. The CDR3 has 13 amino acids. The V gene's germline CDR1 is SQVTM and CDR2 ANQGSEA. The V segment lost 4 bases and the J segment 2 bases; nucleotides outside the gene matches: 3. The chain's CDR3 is CSVAGGRAYEQYF. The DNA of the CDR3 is TGCAGCGTTGCCGGCGGGAGGGCCTACGAGCAGTACTTC.

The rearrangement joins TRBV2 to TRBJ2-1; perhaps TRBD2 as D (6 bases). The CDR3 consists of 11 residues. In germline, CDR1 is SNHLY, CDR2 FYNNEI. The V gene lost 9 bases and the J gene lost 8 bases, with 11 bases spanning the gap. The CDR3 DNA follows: TGTGCCAGAAGGAGGGCCGATGAGCAGTTCTTC. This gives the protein CARRRADEQFF.

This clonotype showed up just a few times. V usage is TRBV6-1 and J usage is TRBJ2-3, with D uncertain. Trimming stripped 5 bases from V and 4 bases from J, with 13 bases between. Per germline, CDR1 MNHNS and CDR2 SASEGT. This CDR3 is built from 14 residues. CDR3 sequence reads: CASSHVVTADTQYF. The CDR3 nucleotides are TGTGCCAGCAGTCACGTGGTTACTGCAGATACGCAGTATTTT.

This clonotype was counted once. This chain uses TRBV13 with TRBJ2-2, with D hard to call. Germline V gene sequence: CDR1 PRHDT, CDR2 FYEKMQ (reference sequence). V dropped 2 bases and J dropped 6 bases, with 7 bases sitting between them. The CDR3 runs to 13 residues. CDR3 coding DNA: TGTGCCAGCAGCTTAATCGGAGCCGGGGAGCTGTTTTTT. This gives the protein CASSLIGAGELFF. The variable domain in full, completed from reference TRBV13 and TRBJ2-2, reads AAGVIQSPRHLIKEKRETATLKCYPIPRHDTVYWYQQGPGQDPQFLISFYEKMQSDKGSIPDRFSAQQFSDYHSELNMSSLELGDSALYFCASSLIGAGELFFGEGSRLTVL.

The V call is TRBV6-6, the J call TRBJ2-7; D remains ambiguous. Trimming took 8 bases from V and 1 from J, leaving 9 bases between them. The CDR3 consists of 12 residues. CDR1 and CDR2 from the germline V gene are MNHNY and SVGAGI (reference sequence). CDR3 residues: CASGSRSYEQYF. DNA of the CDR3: TGTGCCAGCGGCTCCAGATCCTACGAGCAGTACTTC.

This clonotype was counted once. The CDR3: CASSVGGGMREKLFF. The CDR3, as DNA: TGTGCCAGCAGCGTAGGCGGGGGAATGAGGGAAAAACTGTTTTTT. This rearrangement joins TRBV9 to TRBJ1-4; D is possibly TRBD1 (5 bases). The ends were cut back, 0 bases at V and 8 bases at J, with 14 bases in the middle. The length of the CDR3 is 15 residues. CDR1 SGDLS and CDR2 YYNGEE come from the germline V gene.

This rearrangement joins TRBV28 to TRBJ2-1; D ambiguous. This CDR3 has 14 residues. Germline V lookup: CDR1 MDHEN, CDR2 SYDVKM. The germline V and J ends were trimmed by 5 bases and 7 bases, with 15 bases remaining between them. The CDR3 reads CASSPSRPGNEQFF. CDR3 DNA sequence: TGTGCCAGCAGTCCATCCCGACCCGGGAATGAGCAGTTCTTC.

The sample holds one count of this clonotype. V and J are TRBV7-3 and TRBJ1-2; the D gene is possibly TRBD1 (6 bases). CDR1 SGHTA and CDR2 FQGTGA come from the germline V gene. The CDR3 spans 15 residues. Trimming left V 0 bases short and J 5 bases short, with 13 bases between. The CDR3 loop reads CASSLTAGEKYGYTF. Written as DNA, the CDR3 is TGTGCCAGCAGCTTAACGGCAGGGGAGAAGTATGGCTACACCTTC.

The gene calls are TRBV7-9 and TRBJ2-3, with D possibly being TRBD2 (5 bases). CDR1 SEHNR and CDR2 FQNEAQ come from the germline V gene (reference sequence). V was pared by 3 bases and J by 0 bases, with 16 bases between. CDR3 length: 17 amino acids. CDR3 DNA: TGTGCCAGCAGCTTCACCCTAGCCCATGCGAGCACAGATACGCAGTATTTT. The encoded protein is CASSFTLAHASTDTQYF.

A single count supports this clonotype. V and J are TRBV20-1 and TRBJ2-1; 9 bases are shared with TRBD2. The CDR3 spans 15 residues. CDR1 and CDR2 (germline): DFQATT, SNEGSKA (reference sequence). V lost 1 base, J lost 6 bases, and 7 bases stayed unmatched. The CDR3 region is CSARGSSGSGNEQFF. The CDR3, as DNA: TGCAGTGCTAGAGGGAGTAGCGGGAGTGGCAATGAGCAGTTCTTC.

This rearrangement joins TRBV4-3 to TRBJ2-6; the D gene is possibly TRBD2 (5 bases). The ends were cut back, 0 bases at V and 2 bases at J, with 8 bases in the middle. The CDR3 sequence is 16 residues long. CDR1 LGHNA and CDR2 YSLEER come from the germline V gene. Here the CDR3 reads CASSQERGTGANVLTF. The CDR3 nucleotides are TGCGCCAGCAGCCAAGAACGGGGAACTGGGGCCAACGTCCTGACTTTC.